What follows are 18 T cell receptor beta chains derived from one specimen sequenced in a study of cytomegalovirus exposure and HLA in healthy donors (dated by TCRdb to the late 2010s). Library method: the immunoSEQ multiplex PCR assay. For the multiplex PCR, a mixture combining 60 forward primers for TCR Vbeta segments and 13 reverse primers for TCR Jbeta segments was used. The table comes from immuneACCESS by way of TCRdb, which keeps in-frame sequences with V and J called. Part of the clones is missing from these tables; in studies checked, under half for an unresolved V gene and the rest for unknown reasons. The sample has about 140,000 clones on record, 8.5% to 10% of them singletons. The biggest ten clones account for 1.8% of the sample. Material for sequencing was PBMCs. These receptors came from a man aged 50-59 years in good health and CMV-seronegative.

The chain has TRBV6-5 and TRBJ2-7; TRBD1 is a possible D gene (6 bases). Germline loops: CDR1 MNHEY, CDR2 SVGAGI. The CDR3 is 14 amino acids. Trimming left V 2 bases short and J 7 bases short, with 15 bases between. The CDR3 sequence: CASSYRDRTHEQYF. The CDR3 DNA reads as TGTGCCAGCAGTTACCGTGACAGGACTCATGAGCAGTACTTC.

V gene TRBV15 combines with J gene TRBJ2-3; D unclear. Per germline, CDR1 LNHNV and CDR2 YYDKDF (reference sequence). V lost 2 bases, J lost 4 bases, and 10 bases lay in between. This CDR3 region has 14 residues. CDR3 residues: CATSRLGAADTQYF. CDR3 in DNA: TGTGCCACCAGCAGACTCGGAGCCGCAGATACGCAGTATTTT. The entire variable domain, with the rest obtained from reference TRBV15 and TRBJ2-3, is as follows: DAMVIQNPRYQVTQFGKPVTLSCSQTLNHNVMYWYQQKSSQAPKLLFHYYDKDFNNEADTPDNFQSRRPNTSFCFLDIRSPGLGDTAMYLCATSRLGAADTQYFGPGTRLTVL.

This clone was observed a few times. The J gene is TRBJ2-7, the V gene TRBV28, with D perhaps TRBD1 (6 bases). Trimming shortened V by 6 bases and J by 4 bases, and 10 bases separated the two germline ends. Per the germline V gene, CDR1 is MDHEN and CDR2 is SYDVKM. This CDR3 contains 12 residues. CDR3 bases: TGTGCCAGCAGGTCAGGGGTGTACGAGCAGTACTTC. Its translation: CASRSGVYEQYF. The complete variable domain, with remaining parts taken from reference TRBV28 and TRBJ2-7, reads DVKVTQSSRYLVKRTGEKVFLECVQDMDHENMFWYRQDPGLGLRLIYFSYDVKMKEKGDIPEGYSVSREKKERFSLILESASTNQTSMYLCASRSGVYEQYFGPGTRLTVT.

This clone has just a few counts. The chain carries TRBV11-2 and TRBJ1-4; D is unresolved. Trimming shortened V by 5 bases and J by 13 bases, and 17 bases separated the two germline ends. Germline CDR1 is SGHAT and CDR2 is FQNNGV. This CDR3 spans 13 amino acids. The CDR3 DNA reads TGTGCCAGCAGCCCATTTTCCGGACTCGGACTGTTTTTT. This gives the protein CASSPFSGLGLFF. The full variable domain, completed using reference TRBV11-2 and TRBJ1-4, is EAGVAQSPRYKIIEKRQSVAFWCNPISGHATLYWYQQILGQGPKLLIQFQNNGVVDDSQLPKDRFSAERLKGVDSTLKIQPAKLEDSAVYLCASSPFSGLGLFFGSGTQLSVL.

The sample holds a few counts of this clone. V and J are TRBV6-1 and TRBJ1-1, with TRBD1 matching over 11 bases. The CDR3 runs to 14 residues. Per the germline V gene, CDR1 is MNHNS and CDR2 is SASEGT. V shed 5 bases, J shed 6 bases, and the junction held 5 bases outside the gene matches. CDR3 nucleotide sequence: TGTGCCAGCAGTCAGGACAGGGGGCAATCTGAAGCTTTCTTT. Its translation: CASSQDRGQSEAFF.

The chain joins TRBV18 to TRBJ2-3; tentative D call: TRBD2 (6 bases). Germline V gives CDR1 KGHSH, CDR2 LQKENI. V was shortened by 0 bases and J by 1 base, with 8 bases between the two germline ends. The CDR3 is 15 residues long. The CDR3 coding sequence is TGTGCCAGCTCACCACCTTTAGCGGGCACAGATACGCAGTATTTT. Protein: CASSPPLAGTDTQYF.

The chain recombines TRBV6-4 with TRBJ2-3; tentatively, D is TRBD2 (5 bases). V was cut by 5 bases and J by 2 bases, with 11 bases left in between. The CDR3 runs 14 residues. Germline V gene sequence: CDR1 MRHNA, CDR2 SNTAGT. The CDR3 DNA is TGTGCCAGCAGTCTCTCCCGGGACACAGATACGCAGTATTTT. Its protein product is CASSLSRDTDTQYF.

This clone was seen more than once but under ten times. This sequence joins TRBV25-1 and TRBJ1-2, with 11 bases identical to TRBD1. This CDR3 has 15 residues. Trimming removed 4 bases from V and 8 bases from J; junction bases left unmatched: 9. Germline values: CDR1 MGHDK, CDR2 SYGVNS. The CDR3 here is CASSATRTGGPGYTF. The CDR3 DNA is TGTGCCAGCAGTGCCACCCGGACAGGGGGCCCGGGCTACACCTTC.

The chain employs TRBV19 and TRBJ2-1; 12 nucleotides align to TRBD2. CDR1 and CDR2 from the germline V gene are LNHDA and SQIVND (reference sequence). The CDR3 totals 16 residues. J was trimmed by 3 bases and V by 4 bases; bases with no gene match: 4. CDR3 amino acids: CASSTKLAGGYNEQFF. The CDR3 DNA reads as TGTGCCAGTAGTACCAAACTAGCGGGAGGCTACAATGAGCAGTTCTTC.

This clone turned up a few times. The genes are TRBV7-2 and TRBJ2-7; TRBD2 is a possible D gene (5 bases). The CDR3 runs to 14 residues. Trimming stripped 5 bases from V and 0 bases from J, with 11 bases between. Germline CDR1 is SGHTA and CDR2 is FQGNSA. CDR3 sequence: CASSRRGSSYEQYF. The CDR3 region has the DNA TGTGCCAGCAGCCGCCGTGGGAGCTCCTACGAGCAGTACTTC.

The chain combines TRBV5-8 with TRBJ1-2; TRBD1 matches 9 bases. CDR3 length: 15 amino acids. Germline V gene data show CDR1 as SGHTS and CDR2 as YDEGEE. Trimming took 0 bases from V and 8 from J; bases not matched to a gene: 8. The CDR3 spells CASSLVLGTGNGYTF. DNA of the CDR3: TGTGCCAGCAGCTTGGTTCTCGGGACAGGGAACGGCTACACCTTC.

The sample holds a few counts of this clone. This chain joins TRBV4-2 and TRBJ2-2, with a tentative D call TRBD2 (6 bases). CDR3 size: 17 residues. Looked up from germline, CDR1 is LGHNA and CDR2 is YNFKEQ. V dropped 1 base and J dropped 4 bases, with 16 bases sitting between them. The CDR3, as DNA: TGTGCCAGCAGCCAAGGGGATAGCGGACGGGGCACCGGGGAGCTGTTTTTT. It codes for CASSQGDSGRGTGELFF.

This clone was seen more than once but under ten times. J is TRBJ1-2 and V is TRBV5-4; TRBD1 aligns across 7 bases. The junction had 3 bases not matched to a gene; V was cut back by 3 bases and J by 7 bases. The germline V gene has CDR1 SGHNT and CDR2 YYREEE (reference sequence). The CDR3 covers 12 residues. The CDR3 bases are TGTGCCAGCAGCTGGACAGGTTCTGGCTACACCTTC. The encoded protein is CASSWTGSGYTF.

In its sample, this clone was seen a few times. This chain links TRBV4-2 with TRBJ2-1, with TRBD2 matching over 7 bases. The germline V gene has CDR1 LGHNA and CDR2 YNFKEQ. The CDR3 loop spans 14 amino acids. V trimming: 4 bases; J trimming: 7 bases; junction bases outside the gene matches: 7. In nucleotides, the CDR3 is TGTGCCAGCAGCCGAGGACTAGATGGGAATGAGCAGTTCTTC. Its protein product is CASSRGLDGNEQFF.

V gene TRBV6-5 combines with J gene TRBJ2-5; D is perhaps TRBD1 (6 bases). The V gene lost 4 bases and the J gene lost 5 bases, with 11 bases spanning the gap. The CDR3 runs 13 residues. From germline, CDR1 is MNHEY and CDR2 SVGAGI. The CDR3 spells CASSLQGGETQYF. CDR3 in DNA: TGTGCCAGCAGTTTACAGGGTGGCGAGACCCAGTACTTC.

This clone was picked up a small number of times. The chain uses TRBV14 and TRBJ2-1, with 7 bases identical to TRBD1. The CDR3 extends over 14 amino acids. CDR1 and CDR2 from the germline V gene are SGHDN and FVKESK. V was pared by 3 bases and J by 6 bases, with 5 bases of the junction left unmatched. DNA of the CDR3: TGTGCCAGCAGCCAGTCCAACAGGGGCAATGAGCAGTTCTTC. Amino acids: CASSQSNRGNEQFF.

The genes are TRBV6-5 and TRBJ2-7; 9 nucleotides match TRBD1. The CDR3 covers 14 residues. CDR1 MNHEY and CDR2 SVGAGI come from the germline V gene. Germline trimming cut 6 bases from V and 6 bases from J; bases unmatched to any gene: 9. The CDR3 spells CASRPRDREGEQYF. In DNA, the CDR3 is TGTGCCAGCAGACCTAGGGACAGGGAAGGCGAGCAGTACTTC.

This clone was picked up a small number of times. CDR3 protein: CASSVDRLYGYTF. The CDR3 nucleotides are TGCGCCAGCAGCGTGGACAGGTTATATGGCTACACCTTC. The rearrangement links TRBV10-1 to TRBJ1-2; TRBD1 aligns across 7 bases. In germline, CDR1 is WNHNN, CDR2 SYGVQD (reference sequence). Germline trimming cut 6 bases from V and 5 bases from J; bases unmatched to any gene: 6. This CDR3 is built from 13 residues.